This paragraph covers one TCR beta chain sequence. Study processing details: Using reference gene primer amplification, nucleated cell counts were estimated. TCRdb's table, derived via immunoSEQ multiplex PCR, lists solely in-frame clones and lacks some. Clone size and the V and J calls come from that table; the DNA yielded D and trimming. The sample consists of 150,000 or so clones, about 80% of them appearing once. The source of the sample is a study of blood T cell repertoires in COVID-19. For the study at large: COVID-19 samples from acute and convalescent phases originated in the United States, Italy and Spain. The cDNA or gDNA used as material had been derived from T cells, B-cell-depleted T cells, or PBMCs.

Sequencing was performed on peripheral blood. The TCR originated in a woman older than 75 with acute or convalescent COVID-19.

CDR3 bases: TGTGCCAGCATGGGCCACACTGAAGCTTTCTTT. Translation: CASMGHTEAFF. The V call is TRBV2, the J call TRBJ1-1; D ambiguous. CDR3 length: 11 residues. Germline CDR1 reads SNHLY; CDR2 reads FYNNEI. Trimming removed 7 bases at V and 3 bases at J, with 6 bases between.